Presented here are 14 T cell receptor beta chains from one specimen sequenced in a study of Ad26.COV2.S vaccination and SARS-CoV-2 variants. The table came from immunoSEQ multiplex PCR; TCRdb's copy has only in-frame clones and leaves some out. The data show fewer than 900,000 clones, roughly 90% seen once. As to treatment: roughly 20 received Ad26.COV2.S at low or high dose, single or two shots; about 5 received placebo; per-sample allocation not given. Samples analyzed were those drawn on day 63 after the first vaccine or placebo injection. The sample in question was peripheral blood, obtained in a trial of Ad26.COV2.S vaccine versus placebo. These receptors all come from a person aged 18-60 years who received the Ad26.COV2.S COVID-19 vaccine or a placebo.

This chain links TRBV24-1 with TRBJ1-2; no firm D call. CDR1 is KGHDR and CDR2 is SFDVKD in the germline V gene. The CDR3 sequence is 14 residues long. V gave up 1 base and J gave up 2 bases, with 7 bases separating them. The CDR3 DNA is TGTGCCACCAGTGATTTTAGGCAGAACTATGGCTACACCTTC. The encoded protein is CATSDFRQNYGYTF.

CDR3 in DNA: TGTGCCATCAGTGAGTCGGGGACAGGGGATCTAAATAATTCACCCCTCCACTTT. This gives the protein CAISESGTGDLNNSPLHF. The chain combines TRBV10-3 with TRBJ1-6; TRBD1 matches at 10 bases. The CDR3 contains 18 residues. Germline V gene data show CDR1 as ENHRY and CDR2 as SYGVKD. Trimming took 0 bases from V and 5 from J; bases not matched to a gene: 7.

V gene TRBV19 combines with J gene TRBJ1-2; D may be TRBD1 (5 bases). Looked up from germline, CDR1 is LNHDA and CDR2 is SQIVND (reference sequence). The CDR3 extends over 16 amino acids. V was pared by 6 bases and J by 2 bases, with 19 bases between. The DNA for the CDR3 is TGTGCCAGTAGGGGTGGTCTGACAGAGTCCAACTATGGCTACACCTTC. Protein product: CASRGGLTESNYGYTF.

The rearrangement links TRBV2 to TRBJ1-6; perhaps TRBD1 as D (5 bases). Per the germline V gene, CDR1 is SNHLY and CDR2 is FYNNEI. The CDR3 is 14 residues long. The V gene lost 6 bases and the J gene lost 7 bases, with 13 bases spanning the gap. CDR3 residues: CASSGTTPNSPLHF. DNA for the CDR3: TGTGCCAGCAGCGGGACTACCCCAAATTCACCCCTCCACTTT. The full variable domain, with the rest looked up from reference TRBV2 and TRBJ1-6, is EPEVTQTPSHQVTQMGQEVILRCVPISNHLYFYWYRQILGQKVEFLVSFYNNEISEKSEIFDDQFSVERPDGSNFTLKIRSTKLEDSAMYFCASSGTTPNSPLHFGNGTRLTVT.

The J gene is TRBJ2-1, the V gene TRBV5-4, with no clear D. This CDR3 has 15 amino acids. Trimming pared 5 bases from V and 8 bases from J, leaving 20 bases between. Germline assignment: CDR1 SGHNT and CDR2 YYREEE (reference sequence). Written as DNA, the CDR3 is TGTGCCAGCAGTCGAGCCGCGCCGCGTCTGGATGAGCAGTTCTTC. It translates to CASSRAAPRLDEQFF.

The genes are TRBV30 and TRBJ1-3, with 10 bases identical to TRBD1. The J segment lost 2 bases and the V segment lost 2 bases, leaving 6 bases of the junction unmatched. CDR1 and CDR2 from the germline V gene are GTSNPN and SVGIG (reference sequence). The CDR3 has 16 residues. CDR3 in DNA: TGTGCCTGGAGTAGGCCCGGGACAGGGGCTGGAAACACCATATATTTT. As protein: CAWSRPGTGAGNTIYF.

The genes are TRBV15 and TRBJ1-4, with 8 bases aligning to TRBD1. The ends lost 3 bases at V and 5 bases at J; junction bases unmatched: 11. The germline CDR1 and CDR2 sequences are LNHNV and YYDKDF (reference sequence). The CDR3 is 17 residues long. This chain's CDR3 is CATSSFGTGEKNEKLFF. Here the CDR3 DNA reads TGTGCCACCAGCAGTTTCGGGACAGGAGAAAAAAATGAAAAACTGTTTTTT.

The DNA of the CDR3 is TGTGCCAGCAGCCCTCGGGGGGGGTATGGCTACACCTTC. Its translation: CASSPRGGYGYTF. V usage is TRBV14 and J usage is TRBJ1-2, with D possibly TRBD1 on 5 matching bases. Germline CDR1 is SGHDN and CDR2 is FVKESK. Between the trimmed V and J ends, which lost 4 bases and 5 bases, there was a span of 11 bases. The CDR3 consists of 13 residues.

This clone has only one observation. This sequence joins TRBV29-1 and TRBJ2-4; 7 positions match TRBD2. V trimming: 7 bases; J trimming: 4 bases; junction bases outside the gene matches: 7. The germline CDR1 and CDR2 sequences are SQVTM and ANQGSEA. The CDR3 length is 13 residues. This chain's CDR3 is CSAVGGWKNIQYF. The CDR3 nucleotides are TGCAGCGCCGTGGGGGGGTGGAAAAACATTCAGTACTTC.

The CDR3: CASSLGQGADEQFF. As DNA, the CDR3 is TGTGCCAGCAGCTTGGGACAGGGGGCCGATGAGCAGTTCTTC. This rearrangement joins TRBV5-5 to TRBJ2-1, with 10 bases identical to TRBD1. V gave up 0 bases and J gave up 8 bases; unmatched junction bases: 2. The germline CDR1 and CDR2 sequences are SGHKS and YYEKEE (reference sequence). The CDR3 consists of 14 residues.

This chain joins TRBV30 and TRBJ1-2; no firm D call. The V end lost 5 bases, the J end lost 12 bases, and 16 bases lay between the germline ends. CDR1 GTSNPN and CDR2 SVGIG come from the germline V gene (reference sequence). The CDR3 is 11 amino acids. The CDR3 nucleotides read TGTGCCTGGGTGGTTGTCCCGGACCACACCTTC. This gives the protein CAWVVVPDHTF.

This chain joins TRBV30 and TRBJ1-1; 8 positions agree with TRBD1. J was trimmed by 0 bases and V by 4 bases; bases with no gene match: 7. In germline, CDR1 is GTSNPN, CDR2 SVGIG (reference sequence). The CDR3 totals 15 residues. The CDR3 loop is CAWMGQDRMNTEAFF. CDR3 bases: TGTGCCTGGATGGGACAGGATCGAATGAACACTGAAGCTTTCTTT. Combining the CDR3 with reference TRBV30 and TRBJ1-1 gives the whole variable domain SQTIHQWPATLVQPVGSPLSLECTVEGTSNPNLYWYRQAAGRGLQLLFYSVGIGQISSEVPQNLSASRPQDRQFILSSKKLLLSDSGFYLCAWMGQDRMNTEAFFGQGTRLTVV.

This chain uses TRBV11-2 with TRBJ1-1, with D maybe TRBD1 (5 bases). Germline V gives CDR1 SGHAT, CDR2 FQNNGV. V lost 5 bases to trimming and J lost 3 bases, with 13 bases between them. This CDR3 has 14 residues. The CDR3 protein is CASSREGPYTEAFF. The CDR3 DNA is TGTGCCAGCAGCCGCGAGGGACCCTACACTGAAGCTTTCTTT.

Comments on this clone: The same CDR3 can be traced to other DNA sequences in this sample. The chain couples TRBV30 to TRBJ1-5, with D tentatively TRBD1 (6 bases). CDR3 length: 14 residues. CDR1 and CDR2 (germline): GTSNPN, SVGIG (reference sequence). V was shortened by 5 bases and J by 1 base, with 12 bases between the two germline ends. CDR3 bases: TGTGCCTGGTCCTCCGGGACAAGCAATCAGCCCCAGCATTTT. Amino acids: CAWSSGTSNQPQHF.